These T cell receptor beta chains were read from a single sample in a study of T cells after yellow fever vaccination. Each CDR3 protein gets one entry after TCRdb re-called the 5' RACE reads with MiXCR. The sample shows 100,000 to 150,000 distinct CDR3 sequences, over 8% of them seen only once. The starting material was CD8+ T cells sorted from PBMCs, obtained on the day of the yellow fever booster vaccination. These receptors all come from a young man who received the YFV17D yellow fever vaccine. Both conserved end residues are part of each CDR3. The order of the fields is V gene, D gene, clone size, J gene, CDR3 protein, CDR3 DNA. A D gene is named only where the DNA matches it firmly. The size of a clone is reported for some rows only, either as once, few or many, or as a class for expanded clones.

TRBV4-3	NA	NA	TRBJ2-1	CASSQEIYGAPEQFF	TGCGCCAGCAGCCAAGAGATTTACGGAGCCCCCGAGCAGTTCTTC
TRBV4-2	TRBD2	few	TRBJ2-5	CASSPEGLAGLETQYF	TGTGCCAGCAGCCCGGAGGGACTAGCGGGGTTAGAGACCCAGTACTTC
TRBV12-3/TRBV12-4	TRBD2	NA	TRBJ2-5	CASSPSGIDQETQYF	TGTGCCAGCAGCCCTAGCGGGATAGACCAAGAGACCCAGTACTTC
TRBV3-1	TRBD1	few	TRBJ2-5	CASTERGITGAIQETQYF	TGTGCCAGCACCGAACGAGGAATAACAGGGGCCATCCAAGAGACCCAGTACTTC
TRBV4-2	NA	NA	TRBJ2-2	CASSPRTGSVTGELFF	TGTGCCAGCAGCCCCCGTACCGGGTCCGTCACCGGGGAGCTGTTTTTT
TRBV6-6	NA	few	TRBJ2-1	CASSYGLLAKFF	TGTGCCAGCAGTTATGGGCTGCTAGCTAAATTCTTC
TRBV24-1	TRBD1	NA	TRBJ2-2	CATSQQGPGELFF	TGTGCCACCAGTCAACAGGGGCCCGGGGAGCTGTTTTTT
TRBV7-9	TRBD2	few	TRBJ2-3	CASSPPLSGEGADTQYF	TGTGCCAGCAGCCCGCCGTTGAGCGGGGAAGGCGCAGATACGCAGTATTTT
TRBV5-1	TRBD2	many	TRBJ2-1	CASSFWRGGHANEQFF	TGCGCCAGCAGCTTCTGGCGCGGGGGGCATGCGAATGAGCAGTTCTTC
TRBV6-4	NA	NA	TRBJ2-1	CASSVFPYNEQFF	TGTGCCAGCAGTGTATTTCCCTACAATGAGCAGTTCTTC
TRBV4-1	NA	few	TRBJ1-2	CASSQERGDYGYTF	TGCGCCAGCAGCCAAGAAAGGGGGGACTATGGCTACACCTTC
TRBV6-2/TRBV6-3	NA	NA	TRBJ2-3	CASSLGTTQYF	TGTGCCAGCAGTTTAGGGACAACGCAGTATTTT
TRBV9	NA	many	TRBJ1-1	CASSVGGDSAEAFF	TGTGCCAGCAGCGTAGGAGGGGATAGCGCTGAAGCTTTCTTT
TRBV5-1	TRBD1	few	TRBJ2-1	CASSLPGQGFNEQFF	TGCGCCAGCAGCCTACCGGGACAGGGGTTCAATGAGCAGTTCTTC
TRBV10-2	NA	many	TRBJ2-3	CASSESPGHTDTQYF	TGCGCCAGCAGTGAGTCGCCGGGGCACACAGATACGCAGTATTTT
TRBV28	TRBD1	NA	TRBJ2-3	CASSQDRGTGDTQYF	TGTGCCAGCAGTCAGGACAGGGGGACCGGCGATACGCAGTATTTT
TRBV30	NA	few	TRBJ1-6	CAWSLPGGPLRSPLHF	TGTGCCTGGAGCCTCCCCGGGGGGCCCCTTAGGTCACCCCTCCACTTT